This T cell receptor beta chain was identified during a study of blood T cell repertoires in COVID-19. Study as a whole: There were acute and convalescent COVID-19 samples, and they came from the United States, Italy and Spain. Sources were T cells, B-cell-depleted T cells, or PBMCs; the material itself was cDNA or gDNA.

In the original analysis: How many nucleated cells were present was estimated from reference gene primer amplification. Profiled with immunoSEQ multiplex PCR; TCRdb holds only in-frame clones, not every one. V and J calls and clone size follow that table, whereas D and trimming were derived from the DNA. The sample has approximately 86,000 clones; 70% to 90% are singletons. The CDR3 covers 11 residues. The germline V gene encodes CDR1 SEHNR and CDR2 FQNEAQ (reference sequence). Trimming cost V 5 bases and J 6 bases, with 4 bases left between them. The sequenced material came from peripheral blood. The TCR originated in a man aged 50 or older with acute or convalescent COVID-19. The chain recombines TRBV7-9 with TRBJ1-4, with no clear D. CDR3 coding DNA: TGTGCCAGCAGCCGGGATGAAAAACTGTTTTTT. Amino acid sequence: CASSRDEKLFF.